The present T cell receptor beta chain was sequenced within a study of T cell responses to AZD1222 COVID-19 vaccine. This CDR3 is built from 16 residues. The V gene's germline CDR1 is MGHRA and CDR2 YSYEKL. V dropped 1 base and J dropped 0; count of bases not matched to a gene: 2. The data were produced by immunoSEQ multiplex PCR, yet TCRdb's version contains in-frame clones alone and is incomplete. Among more than 85,000 clones listed, about nine tenths were seen once. The sequence derives from an adult in good health. This chain connects TRBV4-1 to TRBJ2-7; 11 bases are a match to TRBD2. The sample here was peripheral blood, taken on day 0 of AZD1222 vaccination. CDR3 sequence (DNA): TGCGCCAGCAGCCAAGCTAGCGGGGGGATCTCCTACGAGCAGTACTTC. As protein: CASSQASGGISYEQYF.